Below, 29 T cell receptor beta chains from the same sample are listed, as sequenced in a study of OX40 agonist ivuxolimab in advanced cancers. The repertoire was sequenced with immunoSEQ multiplex PCR; TCRdb's copy has only in-frame clones and lacks some. The sample includes 68,000 or so clones, roughly 82% seen only once; the top ten take approximately 10%. The input for sequencing was CD4+ or CD8+ T cells sorted from blood, taken in a trial of the OX40 agonist ivuxolimab. These receptors were obtained from an adult with an advanced solid tumor such as melanoma, head and neck, liver or kidney cancer.

The rearrangement links TRBV18 to TRBJ2-6, with TRBD1 matching over 9 bases. Germline CDR1 reads KGHSH; CDR2 reads LQKENI. The CDR3 has 17 residues. J gave up 5 bases and V 2 bases, and 7 bases lay outside the gene matches. CDR3 nucleotide sequence: TGTGCCAGCTCACCAGTACAGGGGGCGTCTAGGGCCAACGTCCTGACTTTC. Its translation is CASSPVQGASRANVLTF.

The chain uses TRBV28 and TRBJ1-2, with D perhaps matching TRBD1 (5 bases). V was cut by 4 bases and J by 6 bases, with 6 bases left in between. Germline lookup yields CDR1 MDHEN and CDR2 SYDVKM. The CDR3 has 11 residues. CDR3 region: CASSSTDGYTF. CDR3 in DNA: TGTGCCAGCAGTTCGACAGATGGCTACACCTTC.

Written as DNA, the CDR3 is TGTGCCAGTAGTCTCCCGGGACAGGGTGGAAACACCATATATTTT. Amino acid sequence: CASSLPGQGGNTIYF. The rearrangement uses TRBV19 and TRBJ1-3; TRBD1 matches at 9 bases. This CDR3 is built from 15 residues. The germline V gene encodes CDR1 LNHDA and CDR2 SQIVND (reference sequence). V lost 5 bases, J lost 3 bases, and 5 bases stayed unmatched.

This clone showed up just once. The rearrangement joins TRBV7-9 to TRBJ1-5; tentative D call: TRBD1 (6 bases). CDR3 size: 15 residues. V was clipped by 2 bases and J by 6 bases, with 14 bases between them. Germline V gene sequence: CDR1 SEHNR, CDR2 FQNEAQ (reference sequence). CDR3 region: CASSLTDSMGQPQHF. CDR3 coding DNA: TGTGCCAGCAGCTTAACGGACAGCATGGGTCAGCCCCAGCATTTT.

The V gene is TRBV5-5, the J gene TRBJ2-1, with 9 bases lining up with TRBD1. The V and J ends lost 2 bases and 3 bases, in that order; junction bases with no gene match: 3. The CDR3 runs 15 residues. Germline V gene sequence: CDR1 SGHKS, CDR2 YYEKEE (reference sequence). The CDR3 loop is CASSLQGAGYNEQFF. CDR3 DNA: TGTGCCAGCAGCTTACAGGGGGCCGGCTACAATGAGCAGTTCTTC.

V usage is TRBV18 and J usage is TRBJ2-1; D gene uncertain. The V and J ends lost 2 bases and 3 bases respectively, with 5 bases between them. The CDR3 length is 13 residues. Germline V gives CDR1 KGHSH, CDR2 LQKENI. This CDR3 is CASSPGLYNEQFF. CDR3 in DNA: TGTGCCAGCTCACCAGGGCTCTACAATGAGCAGTTCTTC.

The chain joins TRBV19 to TRBJ2-1, with TRBD1 matching 11 bases. V lost 2 bases to trimming and J lost 5 bases; unmatched junction nucleotides: 5. The CDR3 loop spans 16 amino acids. Germline V gene data show CDR1 as LNHDA and CDR2 as SQIVND (reference sequence). The CDR3, as DNA: TGTGCCAGTAGTATACGGACAGGGGGCCGCAACAATGAGCAGTTCTTC. This translates into CASSIRTGGRNNEQFF.

V is TRBV6-1 and J is TRBJ1-5, with TRBD1 matching over 7 bases. Germline loops: CDR1 MNHNS, CDR2 SASEGT. J lost 5 bases, V lost 4 bases, and 14 bases had no gene match. The CDR3 extends over 17 amino acids. The CDR3 spells CASSGHLRQGGDQPQHF. The DNA of the CDR3 is TGTGCCAGCAGTGGCCACCTCCGACAGGGAGGGGATCAGCCCCAGCATTTT.

The rearrangement uses TRBV28 and TRBJ2-7; 7 positions agree with TRBD2. This CDR3 comprises 17 residues. Germline assignment: CDR1 MDHEN and CDR2 SYDVKM. After removal of 3 bases from V and 2 bases from J, the junction contained 13 bases not matched to a gene. This CDR3 reads CASSFSLGLFGTYEQYF. CDR3 DNA: TGTGCCAGCAGTTTTTCCTTGGGACTATTTGGTACCTACGAGCAGTACTTC.

This chain uses TRBV7-3 with TRBJ2-3; D possibly matches TRBD1 or TRBD2 (9 bases each). Trimming pared 5 bases from V and 4 bases from J, leaving 28 bases between. The CDR3 runs to 19 residues. Per the germline V gene, CDR1 is SGHTA and CDR2 is FQGTGA. CDR3 amino acids: CASSPTLRTGAGGADTQYF. The CDR3, as DNA: TGTGCCAGCAGCCCCACACTTAGGACAGGGGCGGGGGGGGCAGATACGCAGTATTTT.

The chain employs TRBV5-6 and TRBJ2-7; D uncertain. The V gene's germline CDR1 is SGHDT and CDR2 YYEEEE. This CDR3 contains 14 residues. V lost 4 bases, J lost 1 base, and 12 bases lay in between. For the CDR3, the DNA is TGTGCCAGCAGCCCTGGCCCCAGTTCCTACGAGCAGTACTTC. This codes for CASSPGPSSYEQYF.

This clone was counted a few times. V gene TRBV2 combines with J gene TRBJ1-6; D unresolved. V dropped 1 base and J dropped 6 bases, with 10 bases sitting between them. Germline values: CDR1 SNHLY, CDR2 FYNNEI. This CDR3 region has 15 residues. The chain's CDR3 is CASSEVQLSNSPLHF. CDR3 nucleotide sequence: TGTGCCAGCAGTGAAGTCCAACTCAGTAATTCACCCCTCCACTTT.

This clone has only one observation. This rearrangement joins TRBV19 to TRBJ2-1, with 7 bases matching TRBD2. This CDR3 spans 12 amino acids. Germline-derived CDR1 and CDR2 are LNHDA and SQIVND (reference sequence). V was pared by 2 bases and J by 13 bases, with 5 bases of the junction left unmatched. The CDR3 spells CASSITTGGQFF. The CDR3 nucleotides read TGTGCCAGTAGTATAACGACGGGAGGTCAGTTCTTC.

The genes are TRBV30 and TRBJ1-5, with 7 nucleotides matching TRBD1. Germline CDR1 is GTSNPN and CDR2 is SVGIG (reference sequence). V dropped 2 bases and J dropped 9; count of bases not matched to a gene: 10. The CDR3 is 14 residues long. CDR3 DNA: TGTGCCTGGAGTAGAGAGGGGGCGGGGGGGCCCCAGCATTTT. Translating gives CAWSREGAGGPQHF.

V usage is TRBV6-1 and J usage is TRBJ1-2; D is unresolved. V was pared by 2 bases and J by 5 bases, with 12 bases between. The CDR3 is 14 residues long. CDR1 and CDR2 from the germline V gene are MNHNS and SASEGT. CDR3 amino acids: CASSELSGLYGYTF. The CDR3 DNA sequence: TGTGCCAGCAGTGAACTTTCAGGCCTTTATGGCTACACCTTC.

This clone was recorded a few times. This chain links TRBV4-1 with TRBJ1-2, with a weak D call TRBD1 (5 bases). The length of the CDR3 is 13 residues. Trimming removed 4 bases from V and 8 bases from J, with 14 bases in between. Germline CDR1 reads MGHRA; CDR2 reads YSYEKL. The CDR3, as DNA: TGCGCCAGCAGCCCCCCGGTAGGGGACGGCTACACCTTC. Translating it yields CASSPPVGDGYTF.

The chain is built from TRBV28 and TRBJ2-1, with 8 bases that match TRBD2. After removal of 6 bases from V and 9 bases from J, the junction contained 7 bases not matched to a gene. This CDR3 has 13 amino acids. Germline CDR1 and CDR2: MDHEN and SYDVKM. The CDR3 DNA reads as TGTGCCAGCAGGTTAAGCGGGAGTACTGAGCAGTTCTTC. Amino acids: CASRLSGSTEQFF.

This clone has a single count. V gene TRBV28 combines with J gene TRBJ2-4; D is tentatively TRBD1 or TRBD2 (6 bases each). CDR1 is MDHEN and CDR2 is SYDVKM in the germline V gene. V lost 3 bases and J 3 bases, leaving 15 bases between the germline ends. This CDR3 is built from 16 residues. This CDR3 reads CASSFPSGAGKNIQYF. CDR3 nucleotide sequence: TGTGCCAGCAGTTTCCCTTCGGGGGCAGGCAAAAACATTCAGTACTTC.

The chain recombines TRBV5-1 with TRBJ2-4, with TRBD1 matching 9 bases. V lost 3 bases, J lost 3 bases, and 7 bases stayed unmatched. The germline CDR1 and CDR2 sequences are SGHRS and YFSETQ. CDR3 size: 16 residues. The CDR3 DNA follows: TGCGCCAGCAGCTCAGGGACAGGGAGTGTCAAAAACATTCAGTACTTC. Translation: CASSSGTGSVKNIQYF.

The chain combines TRBV4-2 with TRBJ2-7; D is unclear. Germline-derived CDR1 and CDR2 are LGHNA and YNFKEQ. This CDR3 region has 15 residues. V dropped 1 base and J dropped 2 bases, with 12 bases sitting between them. CDR3 nucleotides: TGTGCCAGCAGCCAAGTAGGCGCGGACGCCTACGAGCAGTACTTC. Its protein product is CASSQVGADAYEQYF.

The genes are TRBV28 and TRBJ2-5, with 8 bases matching TRBD1. The CDR3 is 16 residues long. CDR1 MDHEN and CDR2 SYDVKM come from the germline V gene. The V gene end was trimmed by 3 bases and the J gene end by 2 bases; junction bases not matched to a gene: 8. In DNA form, the CDR3 reads TGTGCCAGCAGTTTCGGGGCGGACAGGGTTCAAGAGACCCAGTACTTC. As protein: CASSFGADRVQETQYF.

The chain uses TRBV11-3 and TRBJ2-5; D is possibly TRBD2 (6 bases). Trimming took 4 bases from V and 3 from J, leaving 15 bases between them. This CDR3 is 15 amino acids long. Germline loops: CDR1 SGHNT, CDR2 YENEEA. In DNA, the CDR3 is TGTGCCAGCAGCTCAGGAACTAGCCGAGAAGAGACCCAGTACTTC. Protein: CASSSGTSREETQYF.

This clone was seen a single time. V is TRBV7-9 and J is TRBJ1-2; D is ambiguous. CDR1 and CDR2 from the germline V gene are SEHNR and FQNEAQ (reference sequence). V was shortened by 5 bases and J by 2 bases, with 12 bases between the two germline ends. The CDR3 is 14 amino acids. CDR3 DNA sequence: TGTGCCAGCAGCGCCGCGGCAGGCAACTATGGCTACACCTTC. It yields the protein CASSAAAGNYGYTF. Filled out from reference TRBV7-9 and TRBJ1-2, the complete variable domain reads DTGVSQNPRHKITKRGQNVTFRCDPISEHNRLYWYRQTLGQGPEFLTYFQNEAQLEKSRLLSDRFSAERPKGSFSTLEIQRTEQGDSAMYLCASSAAAGNYGYTFGSGTRLTVV.

As concerns this clone: Distinct nucleotide sequences in the sample also encode this CDR3. The V call is TRBV7-2, the J call TRBJ1-6; no firm D call. Germline V gives CDR1 SGHTA, CDR2 FQGNSA. The V end was cut by 2 bases, the J end by 5 bases, with 1 base between. The CDR3 length is 12 residues. The CDR3 DNA reads TGTGCCAGCAGCTTAAATAATTCACCCCTCCACTTT. Protein sequence: CASSLNNSPLHF.

This chain links TRBV5-6 with TRBJ2-5; maybe TRBD1 (6 bases). The CDR3 contains 14 residues. V was pared by 4 bases and J by 1 base, with 11 bases between. The germline V gene has CDR1 SGHDT and CDR2 YYEEEE. Here the CDR3 reads CASSSRGGQETQYF. The DNA for the CDR3 is TGTGCCAGCAGCAGCAGGGGCGGCCAAGAGACCCAGTACTTC.

V and J are TRBV30 and TRBJ1-3; 8 bases agree with TRBD1. The CDR3 loop spans 15 amino acids. Unmatched junction bases numbered 6, after V lost 4 bases and J lost 1 base. Germline V gives CDR1 GTSNPN, CDR2 SVGIG (reference sequence). CDR3 residues: CAWTPDRVSGNTIYF. The CDR3 DNA reads as TGTGCCTGGACCCCGGACAGGGTGTCTGGAAACACCATATATTTT.

This sequence joins TRBV7-2 and TRBJ2-5; D is possibly TRBD1 (7 bases). Trimming removed 5 bases from V and 5 bases from J, with 24 bases in between. Per germline, CDR1 SGHTA and CDR2 FQGNSA. CDR3 length equals 17 residues. CDR3 in amino acids: CASSPRGQGGMGETQYF. In nucleotides, the CDR3 is TGTGCCAGCAGCCCACGCGGTCAGGGGGGAATGGGGGAGACCCAGTACTTC.

This rearrangement joins TRBV6-4 to TRBJ2-3, with 8 positions matching TRBD2. The V gene's germline CDR1 is MRHNA and CDR2 SNTAGT. The CDR3 is 13 amino acids. Losses at the gene ends were 5 bases for V and 6 bases for J; bases not matched to a gene: 4. The CDR3 DNA follows: TGTGCCAGCAGTCTGACTAGCGCGGATACGCAGTATTTT. The encoded protein is CASSLTSADTQYF.

This chain uses TRBV28 with TRBJ2-7; D is possibly TRBD2 (7 bases). The CDR3 consists of 15 residues. CDR1 and CDR2 (germline): MDHEN, SYDVKM. The V gene lost 6 bases and the J gene lost 0 bases, with 15 bases spanning the gap. The CDR3, as DNA: TGTGCCAGCAGGGTAGGGGGGGCAAGCTCCTACGAGCAGTACGTC. It specifies CASRVGGASSYEQYV.